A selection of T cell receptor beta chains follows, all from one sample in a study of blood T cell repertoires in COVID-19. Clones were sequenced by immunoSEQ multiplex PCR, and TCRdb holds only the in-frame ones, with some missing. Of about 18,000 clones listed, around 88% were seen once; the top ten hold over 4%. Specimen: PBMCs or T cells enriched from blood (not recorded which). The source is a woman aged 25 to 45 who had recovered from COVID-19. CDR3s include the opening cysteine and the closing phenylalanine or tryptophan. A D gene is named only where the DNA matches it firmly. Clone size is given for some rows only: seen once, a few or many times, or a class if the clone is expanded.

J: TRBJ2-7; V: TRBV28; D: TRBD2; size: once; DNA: TGTGCCAGCAGTTTAATATCTAGCGGGGGACCCTCCTACGAGCAGTACTTC; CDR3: CASSLISSGGPSYEQYF
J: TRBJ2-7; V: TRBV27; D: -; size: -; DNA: TGTGCCAGCAGCCCTGGTCCGAGCGAGCAGTACTTC; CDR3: CASSPGPSEQYF
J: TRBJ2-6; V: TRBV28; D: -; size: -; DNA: TGTGCCAGCGTAGGGCGGGGATCCTTCTCTGGGGCCAACGTCCTGACTTTC; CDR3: CASVGRGSFSGANVLTF
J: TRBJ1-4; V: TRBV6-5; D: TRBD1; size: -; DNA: TGTGCCAGCAGTTACGGGACAGGTGAAAAACTGTTTTTT; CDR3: CASSYGTGEKLFF
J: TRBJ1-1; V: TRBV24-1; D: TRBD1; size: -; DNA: TGTGCCACCAGTGATGCCGGGACAGGGTCTGAAGCTTTCTTT; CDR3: CATSDAGTGSEAFF
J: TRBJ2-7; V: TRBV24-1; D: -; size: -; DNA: TGTGCCACCAGTGATTTTCGCAGGCCCTACGAGCAGTACTTC; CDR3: CATSDFRRPYEQYF
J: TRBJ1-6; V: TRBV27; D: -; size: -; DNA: TGTGCCAGCAGTTTTAGGGACAATAATTCACCCCTCCACTTT; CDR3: CASSFRDNNSPLHF
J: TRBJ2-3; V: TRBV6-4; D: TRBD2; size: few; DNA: TGTGCCAGCAGCCCATCTAGCGGAAGCACAGATACGCAGTATTTT; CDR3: CASSPSSGSTDTQYF
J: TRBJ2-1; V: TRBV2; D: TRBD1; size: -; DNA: TGTGCCAGCAGTGGAGGGACAGGCCGATACAATGAGCAGTTCTTC; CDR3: CASSGGTGRYNEQFF
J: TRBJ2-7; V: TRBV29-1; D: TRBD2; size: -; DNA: TGCAGCGTCGTCGGGGGGACCTACGAGCAGTACTTC; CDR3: CSVVGGTYEQYF
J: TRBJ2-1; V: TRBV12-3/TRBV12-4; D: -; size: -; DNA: TGTGCCAGCAGTTTCGGGGATTGGGAGCAGTTCTTC; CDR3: CASSFGDWEQFF
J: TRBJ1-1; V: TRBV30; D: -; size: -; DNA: TGTGCCTGGAGTTTCGGCGGGGTGGTCACTGAAGCTTTCTTT; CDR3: CAWSFGGVVTEAFF
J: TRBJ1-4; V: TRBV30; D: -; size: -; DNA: TGTGCCTGGAGTGTGCGGGGAGAAGAAAAACTGTTTTTT; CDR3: CAWSVRGEEKLFF
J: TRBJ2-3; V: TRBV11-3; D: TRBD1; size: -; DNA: TGTGCCAGCAGCTTAGGGGACAGCAGCACAGATACGCAGTATTTT; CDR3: CASSLGDSSTDTQYF
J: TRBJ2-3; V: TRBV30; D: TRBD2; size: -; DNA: TGTGCCTGGAGTTCACTAGCGGGGGGGACAGATACGCAGTATTTT; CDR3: CAWSSLAGGTDTQYF
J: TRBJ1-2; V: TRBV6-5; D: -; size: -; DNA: TGTGCCAGCAGTCCGATAAATTCGAGCCCGGGGGGCTACACCTTC; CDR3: CASSPINSSPGGYTF
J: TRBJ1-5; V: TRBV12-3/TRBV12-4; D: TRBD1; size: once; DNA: TGTGCCAGCGGACAGGGGGCAAATCAGCCCCAGCATTTT; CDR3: CASGQGANQPQHF
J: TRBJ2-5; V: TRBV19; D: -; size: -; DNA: TGTGCCAGTACCTCATTGCAGTTTCAAGAGACCCAGTACTTC; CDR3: CASTSLQFQETQYF
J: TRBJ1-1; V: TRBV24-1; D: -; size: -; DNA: TGTGCCACCAGTGATGCGGGCGAGTACGGACGGAACACTGAAGCTTTCTTT; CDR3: CATSDAGEYGRNTEAFF
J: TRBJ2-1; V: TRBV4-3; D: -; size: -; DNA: TGCGCCAGCGCCCCGGGGGGCGGCTCCTACAATGAGCAGTTCTTC; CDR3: CASAPGGGSYNEQFF
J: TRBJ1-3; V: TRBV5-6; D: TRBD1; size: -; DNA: TGTGCCAGCAGGACAGGGGCGAGCTCTGGAAACACCATATATTTT; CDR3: CASRTGASSGNTIYF
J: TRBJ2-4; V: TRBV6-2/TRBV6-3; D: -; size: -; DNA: TGTGCCAGCAGCCCGACCACAGTAGCCAAAAACATTCAGTACTTC; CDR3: CASSPTTVAKNIQYF
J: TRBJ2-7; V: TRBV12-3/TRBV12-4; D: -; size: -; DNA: TGTGCCAGCAGCCTCAGGGGCCCCTACGAGCAGTACTTC; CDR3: CASSLRGPYEQYF
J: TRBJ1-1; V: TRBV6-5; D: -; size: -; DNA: TGTGCCAGCAGCGCTTACGACAGGAAAGCTTTCTTT; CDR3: CASSAYDRKAFF
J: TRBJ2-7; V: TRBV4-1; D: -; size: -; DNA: TGCGCCAGCAGCCAAGCCGACAGGCCCTACGAGCAGTACTTC; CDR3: CASSQADRPYEQYF
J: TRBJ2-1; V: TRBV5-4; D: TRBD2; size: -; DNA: TGTGCCAGCAGCTACGACGGGACTACCTACAATGAGCAGTTCTTC; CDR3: CASSYDGTTYNEQFF
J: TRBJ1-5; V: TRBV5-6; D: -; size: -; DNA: TGTGCCAGCAGCACCGGACGGCAGGGGCAGCCCCAGCATTTT; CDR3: CASSTGRQGQPQHF
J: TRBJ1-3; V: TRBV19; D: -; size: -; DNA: TGTGCCAGTAGTATACCGGCGGGTACTGGAAACACCATATATTTT; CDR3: CASSIPAGTGNTIYF
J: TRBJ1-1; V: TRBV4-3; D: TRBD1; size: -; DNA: TGCGCCAGCAGCCAGACAGGGGCACGGGGGAGGAACACTGAAGCTTTCTTT; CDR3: CASSQTGARGRNTEAFF
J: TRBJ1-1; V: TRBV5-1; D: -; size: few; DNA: TGCGCCAGCAGCTTGTTGGGGGGGCACACTGAAGCTTTCTTT; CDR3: CASSLLGGHTEAFF
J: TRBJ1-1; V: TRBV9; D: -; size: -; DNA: TGTGCCAGCAGCGTTTGGCAGAACACTGAAGCTTTCTTT; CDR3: CASSVWQNTEAFF
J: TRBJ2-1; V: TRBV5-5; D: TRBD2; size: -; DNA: TGTGCCAGCAGCCAGAGCGGGGGGTACAATGAGCAGTTCTTC; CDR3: CASSQSGGYNEQFF
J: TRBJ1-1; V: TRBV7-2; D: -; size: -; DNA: TGTGCCAGCAACCTACAGGGGAACACTGAAGCTTTCTTT; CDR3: CASNLQGNTEAFF
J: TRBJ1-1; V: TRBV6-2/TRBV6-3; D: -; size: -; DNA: TGTGCCAGCAGTTACACACCAGGCAGGGCGGACACTGAAGCTTTCTTT; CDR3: CASSYTPGRADTEAFF
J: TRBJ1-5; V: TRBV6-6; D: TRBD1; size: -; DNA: TGTGCCAGCAGTTACGGGACAGTCCAGCCCCAGCATTTT; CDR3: CASSYGTVQPQHF
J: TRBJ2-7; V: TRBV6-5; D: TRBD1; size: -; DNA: TGTGCCAGCAGTTCCCCGATGAGGACAGGCGACGAGCAGTACTTC; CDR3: CASSSPMRTGDEQYF
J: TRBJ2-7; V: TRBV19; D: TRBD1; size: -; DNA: TGTGCCAGTAGTATGACCGGGACAGCCTACGAGCAGTACTTC; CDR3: CASSMTGTAYEQYF
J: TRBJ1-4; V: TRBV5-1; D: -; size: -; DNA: TGCGCCAGCAGCTTGGACGGGTTAAATGAAAAACTGTTTTTT; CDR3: CASSLDGLNEKLFF
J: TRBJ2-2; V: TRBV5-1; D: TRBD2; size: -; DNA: TGCGCCAGCGGGACTAGCGTTAACACCGGGGAGCTGTTTTTT; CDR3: CASGTSVNTGELFF
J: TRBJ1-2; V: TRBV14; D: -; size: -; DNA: TGTGCCAGCAGCCAAGATGAACAGGGCTATGGCTACACCTTC; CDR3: CASSQDEQGYGYTF
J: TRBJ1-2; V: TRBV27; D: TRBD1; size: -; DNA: TGTGCCAGCAGTTTCACCCGGACAGGTATAGGCTATGGCTACACCTTC; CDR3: CASSFTRTGIGYGYTF
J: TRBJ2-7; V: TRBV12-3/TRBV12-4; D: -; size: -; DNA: TGTGCCAGCACTCCAGGAGGTTACGAGCAGTACTTC; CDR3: CASTPGGYEQYF
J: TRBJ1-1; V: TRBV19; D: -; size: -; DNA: TGTGCCAGTAGTATGCGGGGAGGGACCTTTGAAGCTTTCTTT; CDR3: CASSMRGGTFEAFF
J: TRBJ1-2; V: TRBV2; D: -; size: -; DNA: TGTGCCAGCAGTTCCCGGGTTGCCCTTGAGGGCTACACCTTC; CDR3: CASSSRVALEGYTF
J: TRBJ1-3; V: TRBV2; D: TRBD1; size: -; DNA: TGTGCCAGCAGTGAACAGGGGGTCGGAAACACCATATATTTT; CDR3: CASSEQGVGNTIYF
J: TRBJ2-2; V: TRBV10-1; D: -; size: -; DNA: TGCGCCAGCAGTGAGATTATCGGGGTTAACACCGGGGAGCTGTTTTTT; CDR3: CASSEIIGVNTGELFF
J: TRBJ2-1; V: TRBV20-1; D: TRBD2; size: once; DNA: TGCAGTGCTAGTCGGGGGGGGTACAATGAGCAGTTCTTC; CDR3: CSASRGGYNEQFF
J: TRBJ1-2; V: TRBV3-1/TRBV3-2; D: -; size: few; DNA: TGTGCCAGCAGCCAAGATCGGGGCTATGGCTACACCTTC; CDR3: CASSQDRGYGYTF
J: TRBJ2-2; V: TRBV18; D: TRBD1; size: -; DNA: TGTGCCAGCTCACTAGGGATCGACAGGGAAGATCCCGGGGAGCTGTTTTTT; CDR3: CASSLGIDREDPGELFF
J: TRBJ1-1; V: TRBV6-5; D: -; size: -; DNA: TGTGCCAGCAGCCCAGGAGGTGAAGCTTTCTTT; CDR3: CASSPGGEAFF
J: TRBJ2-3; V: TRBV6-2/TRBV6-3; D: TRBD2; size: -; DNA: TGTGCCAGCAGTTATAACGGACTAGCTTCCCCAGATACGCAGTATTTT; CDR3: CASSYNGLASPDTQYF
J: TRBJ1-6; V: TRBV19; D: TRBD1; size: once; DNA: TGTGCCAGTAGTTCAAACAGGGGTGGAAATTCACCCCTCCACTTT; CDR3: CASSSNRGGNSPLHF
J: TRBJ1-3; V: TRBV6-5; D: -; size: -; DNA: TGTGCCAGCAGTTATGCGGGGAGAGACACCATATATTTT; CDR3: CASSYAGRDTIYF
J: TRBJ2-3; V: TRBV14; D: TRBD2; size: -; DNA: TGTGCCAGCAGCCGACTAGCGGGGAGCACAGATACGCAGTATTTT; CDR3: CASSRLAGSTDTQYF
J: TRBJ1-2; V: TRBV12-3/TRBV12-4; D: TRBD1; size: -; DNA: TGTGCCAGCAGTCCCGGACAGGTTGGCTACACCTTC; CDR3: CASSPGQVGYTF